This T cell receptor (beta chain) was found in a study of blood T cell repertoires in COVID-19 (dated by TCRdb to about 2020). Concerning the study at large: Collaborator samples came from the United States, Italy and Spain and covered acute and convalescent phases of COVID-19. The prospective study material was composed of cDNA or gDNA derived from T cells, B-cell-depleted T cells, or PBMCs. The dataset comprised deeply sampled blood TCRbeta repertoires from subjects exposed to, actively infected with, or recovered from COVID-19. The repertoires were released in a freely available public database intended as a resource for research on the immune response to SARS-CoV-2. The samples were drawn from two sources: the first 160 participants of the ongoing ImmuneRACE study, and 1,000 to 1,500 subjects contributed by 6 global collaborators. The sample metadata nearly always contained a de-identified subject ID, COVID-19 status, age in years and sex. HLA class I and class II types, where available, came from metadata supplied by the sample provider rather than from assay-based typing.

TCRbeta CDR3 regions were amplified from genomic DNA by means of the immunoSEQ Assay, a bias-controlled multiplex PCR. The original methods were these. Nucleated cell counts per sample were estimated from amplification of reference gene primers within the assay. To quantify the absolute abundance of each unique TCRbeta CDR3 rearrangement, sequence reads were collapsed and filtered. For each sample, productive Simpson clonality was calculated by taking the square root of Simpson's diversity index across productive rearrangements. The table was pulled from immuneACCESS by TCRdb, which kept in-frame rearrangements only. Such tables lose some clones; where checked, under half of the loss comes from unresolved V genes, and the rest has no known cause. The V and J calls and clone size are taken from that table; D and trimming were inferred from the DNA. The sample includes about 140,000 clones, with around 81% observed a single time. The ten top clones hold more than 6.5% of the sample.

CDR1 is given as LGHDT and CDR2 as YNNKEL, both from the germline V gene (reference sequence). Including cysteine and phenylalanine, the CDR3 has 13 amino acids. Just the 39-base CDR3 DNA is kept, in frame starting at base 1. V is reduced by 2 bases and J by 8 bases, leaving a spacing of 7 bases between them. Collaborating institutions collected whole blood in K2EDTA tubes following their own protocols. For TCRbeta analysis, collaborators shipped samples in one of three forms: frozen whole blood, isolated PBMCs, or DNA extracted from either of those sample types. Notes on this clone: This receptor's antigen is unknown. Per-base qualities were not stored, and no clone one base away is much larger.

What the research found in general, with its limitations: Clinical and demographic metadata were provided uncurated, with the amount varying by source and participant.

The V and J genes are TRBV3-1 (or the pseudogene TRBV3-2) and TRBJ1-6; too little of a D gene remains to name it. Sequenced input: peripheral blood. The TCR originated in a human donor in a cohort sampled during active COVID-19. The DNA reads as follows: TGTGCCAGCAGCCAAAGAACTTATTCACCCCTCCACTTT. Protein translation: CASSQRTYSPLHF.